This T cell receptor (beta chain) is from a study of T cell repertoires in cytomegalovirus infection. Study information: Signatures in public TCR beta sequences pointed to both CMV infection and matching HLA type. Study findings and constraints: Cumulative frequency (of public TCR beta family members) identified carriers of CMV plus the relevant HLA. Ex vivo responses were dominated by HLA-C-restricted CMV-specific TCR beta clonotypes.

TCRdb fed the reads into MiXCR, producing one record per CDR3 protein. The sample contains about 97,000 distinct CDR3 sequences, approximately 15% of which appear only once. To note about this clonotype: The target antigen is unknown.

The CDR3 has 12 residues. Between the trimmed V and J ends, which lost 5 bases and 6 bases, there was a span of 9 bases. CDR1 is SGHDN and CDR2 is FVKESK in the germline V gene. The sequence was collected from a human donor in good health (CMV status not recorded). Some clones in this sample may be carry-over from other donors' samples. J is TRBJ2-3 and V is TRBV14; D unresolved. The sequenced material came from PBMCs. CDR3: CASSERMDTQYF. CDR3 DNA: TGTGCCAGCAGCGAACGGATGGATACGCAGTATTTT.